Only a few counts were recorded for the clone carrying this T cell receptor beta chain. Its antigen is currently unknown. The genes are named according to mouse. The DNA ends 4 residues before the CDR3 does, and the rest of the CDR3 is filled in from the germline J gene. Sequencing relied on a cDNA template that was reverse transcribed from extracted RNA. Only in-frame clones appear in the TCRdb table, and some are missing; sequencing was by immunoSEQ multiplex PCR. The sample offers 270,000 or so clones and no singletons, the top ten holding around 1.2%. On the basis of CD4, CD8alpha, NKG2D, NKG2ACE and other markers, pooled cutaneous lymph node cells were sorted. The sample originates from a study of CD8+ T cells in alopecia areata. In the study overall: Skin grafts from roughly 6-12-month-old C3H/HeJ donors with spontaneous alopecia were placed on 7-10-week-old female C3H/HeJ mice. General study results and limits: Whereas mice showed it more clearly, TCR sharing across patients was murkier, possibly because of HLA. An increase in clonality over normal scalp was evident in lesional scalp, especially alopecia totalis/universalis. Normal skin contains resident alphabeta T cells, and these are also sequenced in scalp samples.

Germline lookup yields CDR1 LGHDT and CDR2 YNNKQL (reference sequence). CDR3 size: 15 residues. The rearrangement joins TRBV4 to TRBJ2-4, with 9 bases aligning to TRBD2. The sample was CD4+ T cells sorted from a lymph node. The receptor was isolated from a C3H/HeJ mouse with alopecia areata. MHC haplotype here: H2-k. The CDR3: CASSNHGGAENTLYF. The CDR3 bases that were read are TGTGCCAGCAGCAACCATGGGGGGGCGGAAAAC.